The rows below give T cell receptor beta chains drawn from one sample of a study of CD8 T cells in ankylosing spondylitis. MiXCR, applied by TCRdb to the 5' RACE reads, yields one record per CDR3 protein. Here the sample spans a few hundred thousand distinct CDR3 sequences, 20% to 25% being singletons. Sample: blood, either unsorted or a sorted T cell fraction (not recorded which). The source of these receptors is a male donor with ankylosing spondylitis. Each CDR3 is given without its conserved first and last residue.

V	J	CDR3
TRBV28	TRBJ2-7	ASSFRQGRYEQY
TRBV20-1	TRBJ2-1	SARLTGSYNEQF
TRBV29-1	TRBJ1-5	SVRTGGNQPQH
TRBV18	TRBJ1-1	ASSPDRGLRVEAF
TRBV20-1	TRBJ2-1	SASGRGFSYNEQF
TRBV25-1	TRBJ2-5	ASSEQDPSETQY
TRBV12-3/TRBV12-4	TRBJ2-2	ASRARGDTGELF
TRBV12-3/TRBV12-4	TRBJ2-5	ASSLVSGPETQY
TRBV29-1	TRBJ2-1	SSISGLAVEQF
TRBV6-1	TRBJ2-1	ASTGTYNANEQF
TRBV18	TRBJ1-2	ASSPTPSGDYGYT
TRBV29-1	TRBJ2-7	SVAWAGESYEQY
TRBV11-1	TRBJ2-2	ASSSLQRGYSNTGELF
TRBV5-1	TRBJ2-2	ASHRLAGATGELF
TRBV14	TRBJ2-7	ASSQDAVGREQY
TRBV29-1	TRBJ1-3	SVDLGLGNTIY
TRBV28	TRBJ1-1	ASPRSPGQGILNTEAF
TRBV21-1	TRBJ2-7	ASSKGEATIFYEQY
TRBV20-1	TRBJ2-1	SAPPWGDGEQF
TRBV25-1	TRBJ2-7	ASSSGTYYEQY
TRBV7-3	TRBJ2-2	ASSSYRGDNTGELF
TRBV5-1	TRBJ1-2	ASSVTGTATS